The source of this T cell receptor (beta chain) is a study of blood T cells in healthy people across ages (dated by TCRdb to the mid-2010s). Regarding the study in general: Template switching captured roughly one uniquely barcoded TCR beta cDNA molecule per two T cells in model experiments. Age-related changes in TCR beta repertoire diversity were measured in the study by deep sequencing normalized with unique cDNA molecular identifiers. Donors were grouped into four age groups: young (average roughly 15 years), middle-aged (roughly 40), aged (about 60) and long-lived (about 89). Donors of different ages were randomly distributed across sequencing lanes to avoid experimental bias. Two additional independent replicas of 1 million unique cDNA reads from the same blood draw were analyzed for two donors (one aged 18 to 29 and one aged 80 or older). Study-wide conclusions, independent of this receptor: Compared with the aged group, the long-lived group had more naive CD4+ T cells, fewer expanded clones and increased TCR diversity, a pattern suggesting age selection. Estimates of total diversity based on one million sequenced T cells were regarded as lower bounds and as underestimates. A strong correlation was found between observed TCR beta diversity and the percentage of naive T cells measured by flow cytometry. Donor CMV infection status was unknown, potentially confounding age-related changes in expanded clonotypes. Conclusive comparison of naive and antigen-experienced compartments was prevented by the profiling of bulk unsorted PBMCs. As age increased, observed TCR beta diversity per million T cells dropped in a roughly linear way, and a significant reduction was already evident by age about 40.

V loses 5 bases at its end and J loses 4 bases; junction bases beyond the gene matches: 5. In the germline V gene, CDR1 corresponds to MNHNS and CDR2 to SASEGT. There are 14 amino acids in the CDR3, from cysteine to phenylalanine inclusive. The only DNA kept is the CDR3, 42 bases in frame from the first base. This clonotype was seen only a few times. No antigen is known for it. The record has no base qualities; no much larger clone is one base away. Donors were approximately 42 systemically healthy Caucasian individuals from Russia aged roughly 6 to 95 years. About 10 milliliters of peripheral blood were collected from each donor into EDTA-treated Vacutainer tubes. Ficoll-Paque density-gradient centrifugation was used to isolate PBMCs, with at least 6.5 million per sample. Trizol reagent was used to extract total RNA from PBMCs, with at least 6 micrograms per sample. For every donor, flow cytometry on a PBMC aliquot measured the percentage of naive CD45RAhigh/CD27high T cells.

Library construction relied on 5' RACE. TCRdb names Illumina HiSeq 2500 as the instrument used. A second PCR of 7 to 11 cycles was performed with a sample-barcoded 5' primer and a J-beta primer mix. A template-switch 5' adaptor carrying 12 random nucleotides introduced a unique molecular identifier onto each TCR beta cDNA molecule. Each sample yielded at least 3 million CDR3-containing paired-end reads. The Mint cDNA synthesis kit, primed by a TRBC-specific oligonucleotide, was used to synthesize first-strand cDNA from all RNA. After uracil-DNA glycosylase treatment, a first 18-cycle PCR used universal primers M1SS and BC2_uni_R on all cDNA. As for the original processing: For normalization, 1 million high-quality reads were randomly selected from each sample, with every read carrying a distinct molecular identifier. Instead of being binned into consensus sequences, reads that shared molecular identifiers were thrown out. MiTCR, set to a Q25 quality threshold and the strictest error-elimination algorithm, was used for CDR3 identification, clonotype clustering and error correction. Lower-bound total TCR beta diversity was estimated with a nonparametric unseen species model using Euler transformation. Clones were called with MiXCR by TCRdb after fastp trimmed the public reads at Q25, and only in-frame beta chains were retained. Each entry merges the rows of one CDR3 protein and shows their most common DNA and genes. TCRdb's processing, not the study's, gives the V and J calls here. This sample comprises roughly 410,000 distinct CDR3 sequences, more than 45% of them detected only once. The ten most abundant clones make up about 54% of the sample.

Input material: blood. This clonotype was obtained from a man aged 60-69 years in good health. The chain uses TRBV6-1 and TRBJ2-5, with 9 bases aligning to TRBD1. Here is the DNA: TGTGCCAGCAGTCTGGACAGGGGATCAGAGACCCAGTACTTC. Its translation reads: CASSLDRGSETQYF.